This note documents a single TCR beta chain sequence. Germline-derived CDR1 and CDR2 are LNHDA and SQIVND (reference sequence). V lost 2 bases, J lost 6 bases, and 14 bases lay in between. The CDR3 is made up of 14 amino acids. The sample comes from a study of blood T cell repertoires in COVID-19. Looking at the study overall: Samples came from the United States, Italy and Spain, spanning acute and convalescent COVID-19.

The method was immunoSEQ multiplex PCR; TCRdb's version includes in-frame clones alone and lacks a portion of them. The repertoire holds about 40,000 clones, with approximately 88% as singletons. The sequenced sample was peripheral blood. This receptor was taken from a man aged 50 or older with active COVID-19. V is TRBV19 and J is TRBJ2-7; no definite D call. CDR3 coding DNA: TGTGCCAGTAGTATACGGCTAGACCCCTCCGAGCAGTACTTC. This translates into CASSIRLDPSEQYF.